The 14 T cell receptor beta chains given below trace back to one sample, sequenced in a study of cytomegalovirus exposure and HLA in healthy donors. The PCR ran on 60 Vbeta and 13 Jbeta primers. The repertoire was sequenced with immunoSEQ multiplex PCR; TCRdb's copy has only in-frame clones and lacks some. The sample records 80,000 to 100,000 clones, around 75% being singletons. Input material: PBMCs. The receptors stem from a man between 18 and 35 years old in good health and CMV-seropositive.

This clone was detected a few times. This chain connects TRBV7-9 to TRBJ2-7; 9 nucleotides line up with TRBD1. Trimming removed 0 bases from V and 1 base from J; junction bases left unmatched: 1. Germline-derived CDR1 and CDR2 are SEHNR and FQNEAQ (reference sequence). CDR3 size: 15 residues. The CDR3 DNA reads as TGTGCCAGCAGCTTAGCGGGACAGGGATCCTACGAGCAGTACTTC. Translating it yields CASSLAGQGSYEQYF.

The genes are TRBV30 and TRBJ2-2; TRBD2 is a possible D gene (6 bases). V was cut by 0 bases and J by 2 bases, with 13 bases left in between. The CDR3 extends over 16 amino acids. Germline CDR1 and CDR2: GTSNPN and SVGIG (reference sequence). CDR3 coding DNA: TGTGCCTGGAGTGTCGCCGGGAGCCCAAACACCGGGGAGCTGTTTTTT. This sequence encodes CAWSVAGSPNTGELFF.

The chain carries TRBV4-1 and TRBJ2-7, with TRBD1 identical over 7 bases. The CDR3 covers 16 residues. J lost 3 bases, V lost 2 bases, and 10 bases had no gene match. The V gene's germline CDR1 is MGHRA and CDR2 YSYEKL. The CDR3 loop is CASSQTPLTGSYEQYF. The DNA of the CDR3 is TGCGCCAGCAGCCAAACCCCTTTGACAGGGAGCTACGAGCAGTACTTC.

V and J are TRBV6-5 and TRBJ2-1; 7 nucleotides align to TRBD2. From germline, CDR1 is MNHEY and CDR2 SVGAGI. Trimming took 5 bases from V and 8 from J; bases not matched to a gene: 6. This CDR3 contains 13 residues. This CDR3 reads CASSRLASDEQFF. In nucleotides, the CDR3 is TGTGCCAGCAGTCGACTAGCTTCGGATGAGCAGTTCTTC.

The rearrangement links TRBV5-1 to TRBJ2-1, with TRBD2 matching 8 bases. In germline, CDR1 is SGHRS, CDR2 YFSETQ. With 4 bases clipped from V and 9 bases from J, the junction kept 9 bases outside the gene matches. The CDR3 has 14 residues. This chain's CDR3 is CASSGRGDRIEQFF. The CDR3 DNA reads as TGCGCCAGCAGCGGGCGGGGGGATCGCATTGAGCAGTTCTTC.

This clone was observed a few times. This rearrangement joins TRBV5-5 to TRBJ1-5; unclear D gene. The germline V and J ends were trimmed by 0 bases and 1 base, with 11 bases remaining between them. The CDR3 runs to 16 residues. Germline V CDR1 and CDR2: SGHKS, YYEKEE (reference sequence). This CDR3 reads CASSLASGSSNQPQHF. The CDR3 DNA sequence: TGTGCCAGCAGCTTGGCCTCGGGGTCAAGCAATCAGCCCCAGCATTTT.

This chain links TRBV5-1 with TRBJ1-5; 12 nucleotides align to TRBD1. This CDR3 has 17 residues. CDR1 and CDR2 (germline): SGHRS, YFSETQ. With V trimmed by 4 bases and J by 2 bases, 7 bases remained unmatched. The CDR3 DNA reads TGCGCCAGCAGCCCCGGGACAGGGGGCTTTGGCAATCAGCCCCAGCATTTT. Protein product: CASSPGTGGFGNQPQHF.

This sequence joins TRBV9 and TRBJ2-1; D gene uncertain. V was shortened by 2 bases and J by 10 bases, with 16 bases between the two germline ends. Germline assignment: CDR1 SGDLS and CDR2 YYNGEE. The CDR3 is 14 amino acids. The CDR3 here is CASSVWVSDSEQFF. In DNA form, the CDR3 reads TGTGCCAGCAGCGTTTGGGTTTCTGATAGCGAGCAGTTCTTC.

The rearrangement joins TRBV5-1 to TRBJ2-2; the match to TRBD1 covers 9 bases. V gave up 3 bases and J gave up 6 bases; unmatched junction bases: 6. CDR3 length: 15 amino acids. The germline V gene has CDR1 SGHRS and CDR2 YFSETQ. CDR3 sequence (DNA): TGCGCCAGCAGCTCGAGGACAGGGGCGGCCGGGGAGCTGTTTTTT. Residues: CASSSRTGAAGELFF.

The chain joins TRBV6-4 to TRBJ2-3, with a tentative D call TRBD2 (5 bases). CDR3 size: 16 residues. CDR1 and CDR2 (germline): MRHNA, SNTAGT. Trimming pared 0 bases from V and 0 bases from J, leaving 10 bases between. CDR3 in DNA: TGTGCCAGCAGTGACTCGAGCCTAGCCAGCACAGATACGCAGTATTTT. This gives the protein CASSDSSLASTDTQYF.

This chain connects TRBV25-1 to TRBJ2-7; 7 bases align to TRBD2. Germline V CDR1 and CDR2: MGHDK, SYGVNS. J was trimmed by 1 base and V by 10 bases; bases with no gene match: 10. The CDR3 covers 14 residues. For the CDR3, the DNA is TGTGCCACCACGCGGGGGAGGGAGTCCTACGAGCAGTACTTC. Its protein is CATTRGRESYEQYF.

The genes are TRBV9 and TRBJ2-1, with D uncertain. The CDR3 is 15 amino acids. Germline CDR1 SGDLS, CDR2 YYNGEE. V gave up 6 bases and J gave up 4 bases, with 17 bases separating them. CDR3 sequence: CASTLPQGAYNEQFF. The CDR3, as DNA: TGTGCCAGCACCCTCCCCCAAGGAGCGTACAATGAGCAGTTCTTC.

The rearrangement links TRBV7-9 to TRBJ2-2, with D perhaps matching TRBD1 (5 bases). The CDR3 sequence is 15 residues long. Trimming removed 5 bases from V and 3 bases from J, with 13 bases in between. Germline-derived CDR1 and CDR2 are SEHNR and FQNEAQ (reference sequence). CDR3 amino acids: CASSISDTHTGELFF. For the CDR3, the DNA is TGTGCCAGCAGCATTTCGGACACGCACACCGGGGAGCTGTTTTTT.

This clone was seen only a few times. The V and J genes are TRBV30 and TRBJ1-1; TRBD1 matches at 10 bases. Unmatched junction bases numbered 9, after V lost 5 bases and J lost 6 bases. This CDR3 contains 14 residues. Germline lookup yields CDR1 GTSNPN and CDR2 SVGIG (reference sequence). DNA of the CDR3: TGTGCCTGGGACCGGGACAGGGGAAACCCTGAAGCTTTCTTT. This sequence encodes CAWDRDRGNPEAFF.